The 15 T cell receptor beta chains below all came from one sample that was sequenced in a study of blood T cell repertoires in COVID-19 (TCRdb year 2020). To prepare the library, the immunoSEQ multiplex PCR assay was applied. TCRdb retrieved this table from immuneACCESS and kept in-frame rearrangements only. Not all clones are present; in checked studies, unresolved V genes account for under half, and no reason is known for the remainder. Counted in this sample were hundreds of thousands of clones; over 75% of them appeared once. 3% to 4% of the sample rests with the top ten. The sample consisted of PBMCs or T cells enriched from blood (not recorded which). These receptor sequences come from a woman aged 60 to 75 who had recovered from COVID-19.

The chain carries TRBV5-6 and TRBJ1-5; no definite D call. The CDR3 runs to 13 residues. Germline CDR1 is SGHDT and CDR2 is YYEEEE. V lost 4 bases and J lost 6, with 11 bases in between. CDR3 loop: CASSLTPGQPQHF. CDR3 in DNA: TGTGCCAGCAGCCTGACTCCGGGTCAGCCCCAGCATTTT.

V is TRBV6-5 and J is TRBJ1-6, with a weak D call TRBD1 (5 bases). Germline V gives CDR1 MNHEY, CDR2 SVGAGI. Trimming pared 4 bases from V and 2 bases from J, leaving 12 bases between. This CDR3 region has 16 residues. The CDR3 bases are TGTGCCAGCAGTTCCCCCGGGGGTACCTATAATTCACCCCTCCACTTT. It is translated as CASSSPGGTYNSPLHF.

The gene calls are TRBV6-5 and TRBJ2-2; 7 nucleotides match TRBD1. The ends lost 6 bases at V and 4 bases at J; junction bases unmatched: 5. Germline loops: CDR1 MNHEY, CDR2 SVGAGI. The CDR3 loop spans 14 amino acids. The CDR3 is CASRKTGPTGELFF. CDR3 nucleotide sequence: TGTGCCAGCAGGAAGACAGGGCCCACCGGGGAGCTGTTTTTT.

V gene TRBV3-1 (or the pseudogene TRBV3-2) combines with J gene TRBJ1-5; TRBD1 matches 11 bases. Germline V gene data show CDR1 as LGHDT and CDR2 as YNNKEL (reference sequence). CDR3 length equals 15 residues. V gave up 3 bases and J gave up 6 bases; unmatched junction bases: 4. This chain's CDR3 is CASSHGTGGGQPQHF. DNA of the CDR3: TGTGCCAGCAGCCATGGGACAGGGGGGGGTCAGCCCCAGCATTTT.

The chain couples TRBV19 to TRBJ2-4, with 12 nucleotides matching TRBD1. Germline V lookup: CDR1 LNHDA, CDR2 SQIVND (reference sequence). CDR3 length: 16 amino acids. The V gene end was trimmed by 6 bases and the J gene end by 6 bases; junction bases not matched to a gene: 9. This chain's CDR3 is CASSQPGQGAGNIQYF. CDR3 DNA: TGTGCCAGTAGCCAACCGGGACAGGGGGCGGGAAACATTCAGTACTTC.

The rearrangement links TRBV9 to TRBJ1-2, with D possibly matching TRBD1 (5 bases). V shed 3 bases and J shed 0 bases, with 12 bases lying between them. This CDR3 has 15 amino acids. Germline V gives CDR1 SGDLS, CDR2 YYNGEE. The CDR3, as DNA: TGTGCCAGCAGCGCCCGACAGAACCCTAACTATGGCTACACCTTC. Translation gives CASSARQNPNYGYTF.

This sequence joins TRBV19 and TRBJ1-5; 9 bases line up with TRBD1. Germline V lookup: CDR1 LNHDA, CDR2 SQIVND (reference sequence). V shed 6 bases and J 2 bases; nucleotides not matched to a gene: 5. The CDR3 runs to 15 residues. CDR3 residues: CASRGQGGGNQPQHF. The CDR3 nucleotides read TGTGCCAGTAGGGGACAGGGAGGGGGCAATCAGCCCCAGCATTTT.

The chain carries TRBV2 and TRBJ2-1, with D hard to call. The CDR3 loop spans 19 amino acids. Looked up from germline, CDR1 is SNHLY and CDR2 is FYNNEI. V lost 3 bases, J lost 0 bases, and 21 bases lay in between. CDR3 coding DNA: TGTGCCAGCAGTGATGTGGGCGACCCTACCCCGAGCTCCTACAATGAGCAGTTCTTC. It encodes CASSDVGDPTPSSYNEQFF.

This chain uses TRBV5-6 with TRBJ2-7; TRBD1 agrees at 7 bases. CDR3 length: 14 amino acids. Germline trimming cut 2 bases from V and 0 bases from J; bases unmatched to any gene: 2. Germline lookup yields CDR1 SGHDT and CDR2 YYEEEE. The CDR3 protein is CASSLQGPSYEQYF. The CDR3 DNA reads as TGTGCCAGCAGCTTACAGGGGCCCTCCTACGAGCAGTACTTC.

The J gene is TRBJ1-6, the V gene TRBV5-4; no reliable D call. V lost 0 bases and J lost 9, with 10 bases in between. CDR1 is SGHNT, CDR2 YYREEE, per germline (reference sequence). The CDR3 sequence is 14 residues long. The CDR3 loop is CASSLAQSGSPLHF. The CDR3 DNA follows: TGTGCCAGCAGCTTGGCTCAGTCAGGTTCACCCCTCCACTTT.

This clone was recorded once. The chain uses TRBV6-6 and TRBJ2-3, with 9 nucleotides matching TRBD1. The CDR3 covers 16 residues. The germline CDR1 and CDR2 sequences are MNHNY and SVGAGI (reference sequence). After removal of 2 bases from V and 4 bases from J, the junction contained 7 bases not matched to a gene. CDR3 in amino acids: CASSYGRTGVADTQYF. CDR3 sequence (DNA): TGTGCCAGCAGTTACGGACGGACAGGGGTAGCAGATACGCAGTATTTT.

The chain employs TRBV11-2 and TRBJ2-7; 10 nucleotides agree with TRBD1. There are 17 residues in the CDR3. V lost 5 bases to trimming and J lost 3 bases; unmatched junction nucleotides: 13. Germline assignment: CDR1 SGHAT and CDR2 FQNNGV. The CDR3 sequence is CASSPYIDRGPVYEQYF. The CDR3 bases are TGTGCCAGCAGCCCATACATCGACAGGGGGCCGGTCTACGAGCAGTACTTC.

The J gene is TRBJ1-2, the V gene TRBV7-9; the D gene is possibly TRBD1 (6 bases). Between the trimmed V and J ends, which lost 4 bases and 5 bases, there was a span of 17 bases. The germline V gene encodes CDR1 SEHNR and CDR2 FQNEAQ (reference sequence). This CDR3 spans 15 amino acids. In DNA form, the CDR3 reads TGTGCCAGCAGCTCGACAGGTCTACTGAGGTATGGCTACACCTTC. Its translation is CASSSTGLLRYGYTF.

The genes are TRBV11-2 and TRBJ2-2, with a possible D match to TRBD1 (5 bases). The germline V and J ends were trimmed by 5 bases and 3 bases, with 10 bases remaining between them. The CDR3 consists of 14 residues. Germline CDR1 reads SGHAT; CDR2 reads FQNNGV. The CDR3 DNA reads as TGTGCCAGCAGCACCTCAGGGTACACCGGGGAGCTGTTTTTT. It is translated as CASSTSGYTGELFF. The entire variable domain, with the rest obtained from reference TRBV11-2 and TRBJ2-2, is as follows: EAGVAQSPRYKIIEKRQSVAFWCNPISGHATLYWYQQILGQGPKLLIQFQNNGVVDDSQLPKDRFSAERLKGVDSTLKIQPAKLEDSAVYLCASSTSGYTGELFFGEGSRLTVL.

V gene TRBV20-1 combines with J gene TRBJ1-2; unclear D gene. The CDR3 runs to 11 residues. The V and J ends lost 6 bases and 3 bases respectively, with 8 bases between them. Germline CDR1 is DFQATT and CDR2 is SNEGSKA (reference sequence). Here the CDR3 DNA reads TGCAGTGCGAGGAACGACTATGGCTACACCTTC. Protein: CSARNDYGYTF.